This T cell receptor beta chain comes out of a study of PD-1 blockade in classical Hodgkin lymphoma (dated by TCRdb to about 2020). Background for the entire study: Nivolumab dosing was 3 mg/kg intravenously every 2 weeks, continuing until either disease progression or unacceptable toxicity. To define a peripheral blood immune signature of response to PD-1 blockade in classical Hodgkin lymphoma, the study combined TCR beta sequencing with CyTOF. Results and caveats for the whole study, not just this receptor: Trial patients achieving complete response had baseline diversity similar to newly diagnosed patients, whereas partial responders and progressors had significantly lower diversity. The study was restricted to a single clinical trial cohort, and the causes of repertoire differences, possibly disease activity or prior therapy, were left undefined. By C4D1, a significant rise was seen in CD4+ TCR diversity but not in CD8+ TCR diversity (p=0.0027 vs p=0.16), and the rise was most apparent among complete responders (p=0.02). Baseline TCR diversity was reported to be lower in newly diagnosed patients than in healthy donors, and even lower in relapsed/refractory patients. Lower diversity was seen in patients whose nivolumab began less than 1 year after ASCT, and these patients were left out of later analyses so that immune reconstitution would not confound the results.

Genomic DNA was isolated using the Qiagen DNeasy kit from unsorted PBMCs as well as from negatively selected CD4+ and CD8+ fractions. Amplification of TCR beta CDR3 regions was done by immunoSEQ multiplex PCR with primers that anneal to V and J segments. A synthetic immune receptor repertoire was used to minimize amplification bias, and any remaining bias was removed computationally after sequencing. Per the original workflow: Repertoire diversity was quantified as the Shannon entropy index using custom Python scripts. Unsorted, CD4+ and CD8+ repertoires were analyzed separately, except in combined analyses where CD4+ and CD8+ sequences were merged in silico. Clonal expansion was defined as at least a 2-fold frequency increase after treatment relative to C1D1, with a pseudocount of 0.5 for undetected baseline clones. Clones with 0 or 1 copy at C1D1 were defined as singleton clones, while clones with 2 or more copies were defined as non-singleton clones. Clones expanded in unsorted samples were labelled as CD4+, CD8+ or unknown by matching protein sequences in sorted samples from the same patient. Wilcoxon tests on paired samples were used to test changes in diversity from C1D1 to C4D1. TCRdb took over this immuneACCESS table, retaining in-frame rearrangements with V and J assigned. Such tables are incomplete; in checked studies, under half of the missing clones stem from an unresolved V gene, and the remainder is unexplained. Clone size and the V and J calls come from that table; the DNA yielded D and trimming. In all, the sample holds more than 90,000 clones, and around four fifths of those were seen once. The biggest ten clones account for just under 9.5% of the sample.

Concerning this clone itself: Its antigen is still unknown. No base qualities exist here, and no much larger clone lies one base off it.

The sample's time point, from its label and the paper: cycle 4 day 1 (C4D1), after five to seven weeks of nivolumab. Every trial patient had relapsed following autologous stem cell transplantation, and prior brentuximab vedotin exposure was what differed among cohorts A, B and C. The trial cohort included 55 to 60 patients with relapsed/refractory classical Hodgkin lymphoma, and each patient had a best overall response of complete response, partial response or progressive disease. In the multi-cohort phase II CheckMate 205 trial, trial patients received single-agent nivolumab. An independent review committee assessed best overall response by applying the 2007 International Working Group response criteria. Trial PBMCs were obtained immediately prior to nivolumab initiation (C1D1) and on therapy at cycle 2 day 1 and cycle 4 day 1. Peripheral blood was collected in 8 mL Vacutainer Cell Preparation Tubes, from which PBMCs were isolated by centrifugation and then cryopreserved.

This specimen was peripheral blood mononuclear cells (PBMCs), taken before the fourth cycle of nivolumab. This receptor was identified in a human donor with classical Hodgkin lymphoma.

The CDR3 in this case is CASSQGGQDKQYF. The DNA reads TGCGCCAGCAGCCAAGGTGGACAGGACAAGCAGTATTTT. The chain joins TRBV4-1 to TRBJ2-3; 7 of the junction bases match TRBD1. CDR1 is given as MGHRA and CDR2 as YSYEKL, both from the germline V gene. Germline trimming amounts to 1 base on V and 11 bases on J, with 6 as the count of junction bases outside the gene matches. The CDR3 has 13 amino acids, counting the end cysteine and phenylalanine. This entry keeps only the CDR3 DNA: 39 bases, framed from base 1.